Shown below are 30 T cell receptor beta chains from a single sample sequenced in a study of T cell responses to AZD1222 COVID-19 vaccine. TCRdb's copy holds only in-frame clones and misses some; the assay was immunoSEQ multiplex PCR. The sample yields tens of thousands of clones, 88% seen once. The sequenced sample was peripheral blood, obtained on day 0 of AZD1222 vaccination. All receptors derive from an adult in good health.

The chain is built from TRBV25-1 and TRBJ2-3, with D perhaps matching TRBD2 (5 bases). V lost 3 bases, J lost 0 bases, and 13 bases lay in between. This CDR3 is 16 amino acids long. Per the germline V gene, CDR1 is MGHDK and CDR2 is SYGVNS. The chain's CDR3 is CASSERGSSSTDTQYF. DNA for the CDR3: TGTGCCAGCAGTGAGCGAGGGAGTTCTAGCACAGATACGCAGTATTTT.

This chain connects TRBV28 to TRBJ1-5; 8 bases match TRBD1. This CDR3 has 15 residues. The ends lost 6 bases at V and 7 bases at J; junction bases unmatched: 11. Germline loops: CDR1 MDHEN, CDR2 SYDVKM. Here the CDR3 reads CASRLVDRVKQPQHF. DNA for the CDR3: TGTGCCAGCAGGCTAGTGGACAGGGTGAAACAGCCCCAGCATTTT.

The V gene is TRBV4-1, the J gene TRBJ1-5; weak D call: TRBD1 (5 bases). Trimming took 0 bases from V and 9 from J, leaving 15 bases between them. The CDR3 is made up of 15 amino acids. Germline CDR1 reads MGHRA; CDR2 reads YSYEKL. The CDR3 sequence: CASSQEGTGPRPQHF. CDR3 in DNA: TGCGCCAGCAGCCAAGAGGGCACAGGCCCGAGGCCCCAGCATTTT.

V usage is TRBV5-4 and J usage is TRBJ2-2; tentative D call: TRBD1 (5 bases). The ends were cut back, 0 bases at V and 6 bases at J, with 12 bases in the middle. The CDR3 is 15 amino acids. Germline values: CDR1 SGHNT, CDR2 YYREEE (reference sequence). Here the CDR3 reads CASSLGRAGPGELFF. CDR3 sequence (DNA): TGTGCCAGCAGCTTGGGCCGGGCAGGGCCCGGGGAGCTGTTTTTT.

This clone was seen a few times. The V and J genes are TRBV5-1 and TRBJ2-1, with D perhaps TRBD2 (5 bases). Trimming cost V 7 bases and J 8 bases, with 19 bases left between them. The germline CDR1 and CDR2 sequences are SGHRS and YFSETQ. The CDR3 has 14 amino acids. CDR3 sequence reads: CASAAASTDHEQFF. The CDR3, as DNA: TGCGCCAGCGCAGCGGCTAGCACGGACCATGAGCAGTTCTTC.

The chain recombines TRBV15 with TRBJ1-3; no definite D call. V was shortened by 0 bases and J by 2 bases, with 11 bases between the two germline ends. The length of the CDR3 is 16 residues. Germline CDR1 LNHNV, CDR2 YYDKDF (reference sequence). The CDR3 DNA is TGTGCCACCAGCAGAGATAGGGTGTCGGCTGGAAACACCATATATTTT. This gives the protein CATSRDRVSAGNTIYF.

The chain combines TRBV27 with TRBJ1-6; D is undetermined. Germline CDR1 MNHEY, CDR2 SMNVEV (reference sequence). V was clipped by 4 bases and J by 11 bases, with 3 bases between them. The CDR3 spans 10 residues. The CDR3 reads CASSWTPLHF. The CDR3 coding sequence is TGTGCCAGCAGTTGGACACCCCTCCACTTT.

This clone appeared once. The J gene is TRBJ2-7, the V gene TRBV10-1; D unresolved. The germline gives CDR1 WNHNN, CDR2 SYGVQD (reference sequence). Trimming took off 8 bases at V and 0 bases at J, with 23 bases between the two ends. The CDR3 length is 17 residues. DNA of the CDR3: TGCGCCAGCTTGCTAACCCCCGGAGTCTTAAGCTCCTACGAGCAGTACTTC. Translating it yields CASLLTPGVLSSYEQYF.

The V gene is TRBV28, the J gene TRBJ2-6; D remains ambiguous. This CDR3 comprises 15 residues. Looked up from germline, CDR1 is MDHEN and CDR2 is SYDVKM. Trimming took 3 bases from V and 0 from J, leaving 6 bases between them. For the CDR3, the DNA is TGTGCCAGCAGTTTGCCCGTCTCTGGGGCCAACGTCCTGACTTTC. Translating gives CASSLPVSGANVLTF.

This clone was detected a few times. V usage is TRBV6-5 and J usage is TRBJ2-3, with D unclear. The CDR3 spans 14 residues. The germline V and J ends were trimmed by 3 bases and 0 bases, with 7 bases remaining between them. CDR1 is MNHEY and CDR2 is SVGAGI in the germline V gene. CDR3 protein: CASSYRGSTDTQYF. The CDR3 DNA follows: TGTGCCAGCAGTTATCGTGGCAGCACAGATACGCAGTATTTT.

The V gene is TRBV11-2, the J gene TRBJ1-1, with D unclear. Trimming left V 1 base short and J 0 bases short, with 12 bases between. Germline V gene sequence: CDR1 SGHAT, CDR2 FQNNGV. CDR3 length equals 16 residues. The CDR3 nucleotides are TGTGCCAGCAGCTTAGGGGTGCGGGCAATGAACACTGAAGCTTTCTTT. Residues: CASSLGVRAMNTEAFF.

The chain joins TRBV18 to TRBJ2-5; the D gene is possibly TRBD2 (6 bases). Per germline, CDR1 KGHSH and CDR2 LQKENI. With 6 bases removed from V and 1 base from J, the gap between germline ends came to 12 bases. The CDR3 is 14 amino acids. Here the CDR3 reads CASSLFGSQETQYF. The CDR3 coding sequence is TGTGCCAGCTCCCTTTTCGGGAGCCAAGAGACCCAGTACTTC.

J is TRBJ1-3 and V is TRBV3-1 (or the pseudogene TRBV3-2); D unresolved. The germline gives CDR1 LGHDT, CDR2 YNNKEL (reference sequence). The CDR3 is made up of 14 amino acids. V shed 5 bases and J shed 1 base, with 9 bases lying between them. In DNA, the CDR3 is TGTGCCAGCAGCTTCCGGACTTCTGGAAACACCATATATTTT. It translates to CASSFRTSGNTIYF.

The genes are TRBV30 and TRBJ1-4, with D possibly TRBD1 on 5 matching bases. Trimming removed 0 bases from V and 8 bases from J, with 16 bases in between. Looked up from germline, CDR1 is GTSNPN and CDR2 is SVGIG (reference sequence). This CDR3 region has 15 residues. The CDR3 DNA is TGTGCCTGGAGTGTAATGGGACGGGAGATCGAAAAACTGTTTTTT. Amino acid sequence: CAWSVMGREIEKLFF.

The chain carries TRBV5-1 and TRBJ1-5; TRBD1 matches 9 bases. Germline-derived CDR1 and CDR2 are SGHRS and YFSETQ. The CDR3 has 14 amino acids. V shed 3 bases, J shed 5 bases, and the junction held 3 bases outside the gene matches. CDR3 loop: CASSWDRDDQPQHF. The CDR3 nucleotides read TGCGCCAGCAGCTGGGACAGGGATGATCAGCCCCAGCATTTT.

The CDR3 spells CASSLLAGAGGTQYF. CDR3 in DNA: TGTGCCAGCAGCTTACTAGCGGGAGCCGGCGGGACCCAGTACTTC. The V and J genes are TRBV11-2 and TRBJ2-5; 10 bases match TRBD2. Looked up from germline, CDR1 is SGHAT and CDR2 is FQNNGV. The CDR3 contains 15 residues. V lost 2 bases to trimming and J lost 7 bases; unmatched junction nucleotides: 7.

The CDR3 loop reads CASRGTGDFTEAFF. The CDR3 bases are TGTGCCAGCAGAGGGACAGGGGATTTCACTGAAGCTTTCTTT. The chain uses TRBV6-5 and TRBJ1-1; 10 positions agree with TRBD1. Germline lookup yields CDR1 MNHEY and CDR2 SVGAGI. The CDR3 runs 14 residues. The trim removed 6 bases at V and 4 bases at J, leaving 5 bases unmatched.

A word on this clone: This CDR3 is also generated by other DNA sequences in the sample. The J gene is TRBJ2-5, the V gene TRBV18; no reliable D call. The ends were cut back, 0 bases at V and 5 bases at J, with 7 bases in the middle. The germline CDR1 and CDR2 sequences are KGHSH and LQKENI. The CDR3 has 13 amino acids. The chain's CDR3 is CASSPPGQETQYF. In DNA form, the CDR3 reads TGTGCCAGCTCACCACCGGGCCAGGAGACCCAGTACTTC.

This clone was seen only once. The J gene is TRBJ2-2, the V gene TRBV5-8; D is unresolved. The CDR3 consists of 16 residues. CDR1 SGHTS and CDR2 YDEGEE come from the germline V gene. V was pared by 0 bases and J by 4 bases, with 13 bases between. CDR3 DNA: TGTGCCAGCAGCTTGGAGGCTAGTCTAGGCACCGGGGAGCTGTTTTTT. Its translation is CASSLEASLGTGELFF.

The chain combines TRBV6-4 with TRBJ2-7; 8 nucleotides match TRBD2. V was pared by 4 bases and J by 3 bases, with 2 bases of the junction left unmatched. The CDR3 contains 13 residues. The germline V gene has CDR1 MRHNA and CDR2 SNTAGT. The CDR3 nucleotides are TGTGCCAGCAGTGTAGCGGGATTCTACGAGCAGTACTTC. Residues: CASSVAGFYEQYF.

V usage is TRBV28 and J usage is TRBJ1-6, with a possible D match to TRBD1 (6 bases). Germline CDR1 is MDHEN and CDR2 is SYDVKM. The germline V and J ends were trimmed by 5 bases and 7 bases, with 18 bases remaining between them. The CDR3 runs 16 residues. As DNA, the CDR3 is TGTGCCAGCAGTCCACAGGGTACTCCTTGGAATTCACCCCTCCACTTT. Its translation is CASSPQGTPWNSPLHF. Full variable domain (rest looked up from reference TRBV28 and TRBJ1-6): DVKVTQSSRYLVKRTGEKVFLECVQDMDHENMFWYRQDPGLGLRLIYFSYDVKMKEKGDIPEGYSVSREKKERFSLILESASTNQTSMYLCASSPQGTPWNSPLHFGNGTRLTVT.

This chain links TRBV10-1 with TRBJ2-7; 7 bases align to TRBD2. The length of the CDR3 is 15 residues. Germline assignment: CDR1 WNHNN and CDR2 SYGVQD (reference sequence). Trimming took 4 bases from V and 0 from J; bases not matched to a gene: 6. CDR3 nucleotides: TGCGCCAGCAGTGGGACTAGTTCCAGCTCCTACGAGCAGTACTTC. Translated, it gives CASSGTSSSSYEQYF.

The chain links TRBV4-3 to TRBJ2-2, with D tentatively TRBD2 (6 bases). Trimming took 0 bases from V and 3 from J, leaving 23 bases between them. Germline values: CDR1 LGHNA, CDR2 YSLEER. CDR3 size: 20 residues. CDR3 sequence reads: CASSQEWGSGGWGYTGELFF. The DNA of the CDR3 is TGCGCCAGCAGCCAAGAATGGGGTAGCGGAGGGTGGGGCTACACCGGGGAGCTGTTTTTT.

The V and J genes are TRBV7-6 and TRBJ2-5; 10 nucleotides agree with TRBD1. The germline gives CDR1 SGHVS, CDR2 FNYEAQ. This CDR3 spans 16 amino acids. V shed 5 bases and J 5 bases; nucleotides not matched to a gene: 11. CDR3 nucleotides: TGTGCCAGCAGCGTGACGGGACAGGGGATCTTGGAGACCCAGTACTTC. It is translated as CASSVTGQGILETQYF.

The rearrangement uses TRBV13 and TRBJ1-1; perhaps TRBD1 as D (5 bases). Germline V gene data show CDR1 as PRHDT and CDR2 as FYEKMQ (reference sequence). Trimming removed 1 base from V and 1 base from J, with 13 bases in between. The CDR3 contains 16 residues. CDR3 residues: CASSLALGGGNTEAFF. As DNA, the CDR3 is TGTGCCAGCAGCTTAGCCCTCGGGGGGGGGAACACTGAAGCTTTCTTT.

The chain joins TRBV6-2 or TRBV6-3 to TRBJ1-2; 8 bases fit TRBD1. The CDR3 runs 17 residues. The germline V gene has CDR1 MNHEY and CDR2 SVGEGT. The ends lost 6 bases at V and 3 bases at J; junction bases unmatched: 15. The CDR3 DNA is TGTGCCAGCAGCCTCGGACAGGGCAGGGCCCTCGACTATGGCTACACCTTC. Protein sequence: CASSLGQGRALDYGYTF.

The V gene is TRBV3-1 (or the pseudogene TRBV3-2), the J gene TRBJ2-4; 7 nucleotides line up with TRBD2. V lost 4 bases, J lost 0 bases, and 12 bases stayed unmatched. This CDR3 comprises 18 residues. Germline lookup yields CDR1 LGHDT and CDR2 YNNKEL (reference sequence). This CDR3 is CASSPTGGGRVAKNIQYF. The CDR3 DNA is TGTGCCAGCAGCCCTACCGGGGGAGGGAGGGTAGCCAAAAACATTCAGTACTTC.

A remark on this clone: The sample has other DNA sequences that encode this CDR3 too. The V and J genes are TRBV20-1 and TRBJ1-1; D is undetermined. The CDR3 is 11 amino acids. The germline V gene encodes CDR1 DFQATT and CDR2 SNEGSKA (reference sequence). Trimming cost V 3 bases and J 5 bases, with 7 bases left between them. The CDR3 nucleotides read TGCAGTGCTAGGGAGCGTACTGAAGCTTTCTTT. This codes for CSARERTEAFF.

The chain has TRBV11-2 and TRBJ1-2, with D perhaps matching TRBD1 (6 bases). CDR1 and CDR2 (germline): SGHAT, FQNNGV. Trimming removed 4 bases at V and 3 bases at J, with 12 bases between. There are 14 residues in the CDR3. Here the CDR3 reads CASSSQGNDYGYTF. The CDR3 DNA is TGTGCCAGCAGCTCACAGGGTAACGACTATGGCTACACCTTC.

This clone was picked up one time. This sequence joins TRBV27 and TRBJ2-5; the match to TRBD2 covers 12 bases. Germline assignment: CDR1 MNHEY and CDR2 SMNVEV (reference sequence). Trimming at V came to 5 bases and at J to 2 bases, leaving 15 bases not matched to a gene. The CDR3 loop spans 19 amino acids. In DNA form, the CDR3 reads TGTGCCAGCAGTATAGGGACTAGCGGGTCTCGTTTCCGACAAGAGACCCAGTACTTC. It codes for CASSIGTSGSRFRQETQYF.